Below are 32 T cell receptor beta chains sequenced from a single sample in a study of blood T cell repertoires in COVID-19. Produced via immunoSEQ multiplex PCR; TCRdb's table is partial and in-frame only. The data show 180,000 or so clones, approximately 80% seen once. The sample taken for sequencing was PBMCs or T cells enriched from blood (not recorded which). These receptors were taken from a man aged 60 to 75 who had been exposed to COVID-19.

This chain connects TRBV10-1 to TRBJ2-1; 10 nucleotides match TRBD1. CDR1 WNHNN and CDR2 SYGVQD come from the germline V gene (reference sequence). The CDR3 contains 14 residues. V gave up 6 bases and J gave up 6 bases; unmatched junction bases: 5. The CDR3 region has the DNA TGCGCCAGCAGCCCCGGGACAGGGGTCAATGAGCAGTTCTTC. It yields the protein CASSPGTGVNEQFF.

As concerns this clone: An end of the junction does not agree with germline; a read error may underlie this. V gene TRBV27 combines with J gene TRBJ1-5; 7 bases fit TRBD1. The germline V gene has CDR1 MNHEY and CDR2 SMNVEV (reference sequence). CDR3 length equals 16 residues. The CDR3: CASSFRDSRVNPPQHF. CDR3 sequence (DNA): TGTGCCAGCAGTTTCCGGGACAGTCGCGTTAATCCGCCCCAGCATTTT.

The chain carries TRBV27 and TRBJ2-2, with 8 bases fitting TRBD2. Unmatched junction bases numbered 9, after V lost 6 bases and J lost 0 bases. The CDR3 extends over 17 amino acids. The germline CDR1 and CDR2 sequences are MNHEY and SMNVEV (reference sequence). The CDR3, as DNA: TGTGCCAGCAGACCGCTCGGGGGGGGGACGAACACCGGGGAGCTGTTTTTT. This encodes CASRPLGGGTNTGELFF.

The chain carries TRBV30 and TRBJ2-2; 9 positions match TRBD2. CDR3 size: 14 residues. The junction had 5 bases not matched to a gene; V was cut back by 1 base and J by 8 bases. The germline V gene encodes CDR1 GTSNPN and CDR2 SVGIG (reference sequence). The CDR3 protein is CAWSDGLAGGELFF. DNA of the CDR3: TGTGCCTGGAGTGACGGGCTAGCGGGAGGGGAGCTGTTTTTT.

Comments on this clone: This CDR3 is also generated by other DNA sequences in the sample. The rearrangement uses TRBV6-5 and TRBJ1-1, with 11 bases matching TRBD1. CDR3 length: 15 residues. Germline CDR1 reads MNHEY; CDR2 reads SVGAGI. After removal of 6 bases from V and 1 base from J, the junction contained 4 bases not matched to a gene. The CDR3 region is CASRGQGAGNTEAFF. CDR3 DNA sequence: TGTGCCAGCAGAGGACAGGGGGCCGGGAACACTGAAGCTTTCTTT.

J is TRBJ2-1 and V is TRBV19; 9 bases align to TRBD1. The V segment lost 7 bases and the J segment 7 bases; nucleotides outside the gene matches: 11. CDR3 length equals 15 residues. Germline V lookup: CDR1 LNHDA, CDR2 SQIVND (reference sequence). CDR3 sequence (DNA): TGTGCCAGTAATCTTCGACAGGGGGGGAAGAATGAGCAGTTCTTC. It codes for CASNLRQGGKNEQFF.

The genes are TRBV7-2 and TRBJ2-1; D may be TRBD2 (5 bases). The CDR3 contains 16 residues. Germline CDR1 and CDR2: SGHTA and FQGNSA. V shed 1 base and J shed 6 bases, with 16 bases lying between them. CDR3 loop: CASSLEAGMIFNEQFF. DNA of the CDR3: TGTGCCAGCAGCTTAGAAGCCGGGATGATTTTCAATGAGCAGTTCTTC.

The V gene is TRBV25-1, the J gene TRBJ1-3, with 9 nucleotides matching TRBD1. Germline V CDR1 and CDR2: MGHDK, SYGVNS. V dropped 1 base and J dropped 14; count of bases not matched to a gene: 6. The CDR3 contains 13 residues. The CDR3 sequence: CASSELDRGSLYF. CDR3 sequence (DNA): TGTGCCAGCAGTGAATTGGACAGGGGATCGTTATATTTT.

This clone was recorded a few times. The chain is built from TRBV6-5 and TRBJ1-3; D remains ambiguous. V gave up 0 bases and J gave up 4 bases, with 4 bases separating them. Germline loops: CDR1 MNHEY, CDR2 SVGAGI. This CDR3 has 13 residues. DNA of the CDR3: TGTGCCAGCAGTTACTCCCAGGGAAACACCATATATTTT. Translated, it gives CASSYSQGNTIYF.

The chain's CDR3 is CASSLLAGRAETQYF. As DNA, the CDR3 is TGTGCCAGCAGTTTATTGGCGGGGCGCGCAGAGACCCAGTACTTC. The chain uses TRBV27 and TRBJ2-5; TRBD2 is a possible D gene (6 bases). Trimming removed 1 base from V and 4 bases from J, with 13 bases in between. Germline CDR1 is MNHEY and CDR2 is SMNVEV (reference sequence). This CDR3 region has 15 residues.

CDR3: CASSKGQGAPPDTQYF. The CDR3 DNA reads as TGTGCCAGCAGCAAAGGACAGGGGGCGCCCCCAGATACGCAGTATTTT. This rearrangement joins TRBV7-6 to TRBJ2-3; TRBD1 aligns across 11 bases. Germline CDR1 reads SGHVS; CDR2 reads FNYEAQ. This CDR3 spans 16 amino acids. V trimming: 5 bases; J trimming: 4 bases; junction bases outside the gene matches: 8.

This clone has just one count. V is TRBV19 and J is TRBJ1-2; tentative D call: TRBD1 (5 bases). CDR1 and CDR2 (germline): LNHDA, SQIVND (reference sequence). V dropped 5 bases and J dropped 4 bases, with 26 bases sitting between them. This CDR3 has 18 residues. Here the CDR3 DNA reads TGTGCCAGTAGTCCCGATTTACGGAGGGGATATATTAGCTATGGCTACACCTTC. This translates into CASSPDLRRGYISYGYTF.

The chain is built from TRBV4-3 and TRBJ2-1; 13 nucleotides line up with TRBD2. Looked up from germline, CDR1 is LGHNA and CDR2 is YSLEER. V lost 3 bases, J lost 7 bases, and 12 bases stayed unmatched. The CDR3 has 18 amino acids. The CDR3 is CASSQGPGLAGVRNEQFF. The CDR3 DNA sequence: TGCGCCAGCAGCCAGGGACCCGGACTAGCGGGAGTAAGGAATGAGCAGTTCTTC.

In DNA, the CDR3 is TGTGCCAGCAGCCAAGAGGGTCTCGGGTACAATGAGCAGTTCTTC. Its translation is CASSQEGLGYNEQFF. V is TRBV3-1 (or the pseudogene TRBV3-2) and J is TRBJ2-1; no clear D. This CDR3 is built from 15 residues. Trimming stripped 0 bases from V and 4 bases from J, with 10 bases between. Germline V gene lookup returns CDR1 LGHDT and CDR2 YNNKEL (reference sequence).

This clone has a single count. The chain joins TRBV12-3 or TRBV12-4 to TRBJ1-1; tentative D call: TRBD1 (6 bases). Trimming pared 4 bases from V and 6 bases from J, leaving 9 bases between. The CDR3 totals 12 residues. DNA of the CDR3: TGTGCCAGCAGTTCCAGACAGGCTGAAGCTTTCTTT. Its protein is CASSSRQAEAFF.

CDR3 amino acids: CSAPLFSEQFF. The CDR3 nucleotides read TGCAGCGCCCCGCTTTTCAGTGAGCAGTTCTTC. The rearrangement uses TRBV20-1 and TRBJ2-1, with unresolved D. The CDR3 spans 11 residues. CDR1 DFQATT and CDR2 SNEGSKA come from the germline V gene (reference sequence).

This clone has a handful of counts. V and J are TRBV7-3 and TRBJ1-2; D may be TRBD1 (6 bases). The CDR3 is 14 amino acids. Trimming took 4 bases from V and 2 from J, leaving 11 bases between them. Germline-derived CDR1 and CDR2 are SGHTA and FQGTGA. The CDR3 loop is CASSSPTGNYGYTF. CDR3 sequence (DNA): TGTGCCAGCAGCTCACCAACAGGGAACTATGGCTACACCTTC.

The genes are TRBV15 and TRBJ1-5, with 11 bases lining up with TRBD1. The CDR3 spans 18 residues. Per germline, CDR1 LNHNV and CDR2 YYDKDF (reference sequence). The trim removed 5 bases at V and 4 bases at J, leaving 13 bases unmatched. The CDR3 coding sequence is TGTGCCACCAGCCCCCCCCGGGACAGGGGGATTTGGAATCAGCCCCAGCATTTT. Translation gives CATSPPRDRGIWNQPQHF.

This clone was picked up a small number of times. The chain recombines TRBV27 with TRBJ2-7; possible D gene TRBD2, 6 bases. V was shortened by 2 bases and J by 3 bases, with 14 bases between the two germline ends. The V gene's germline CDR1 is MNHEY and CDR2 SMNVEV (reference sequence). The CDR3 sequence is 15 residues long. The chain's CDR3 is CASSLRGLTYYEQYF. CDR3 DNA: TGTGCCAGCAGTTTAAGGGGACTTACCTACTACGAGCAGTACTTC.

CDR3 nucleotides: TGTGCCAGCGGGGGGATGGGACAGAGGAATTCACCCCTCCACTTT. Translating it yields CASGGMGQRNSPLHF. V usage is TRBV2 and J usage is TRBJ1-6, with TRBD1 matching over 7 bases. After removal of 8 bases from V and 7 bases from J, the junction contained 11 bases not matched to a gene. The length of the CDR3 is 15 residues. Germline V CDR1 and CDR2: SNHLY, FYNNEI.

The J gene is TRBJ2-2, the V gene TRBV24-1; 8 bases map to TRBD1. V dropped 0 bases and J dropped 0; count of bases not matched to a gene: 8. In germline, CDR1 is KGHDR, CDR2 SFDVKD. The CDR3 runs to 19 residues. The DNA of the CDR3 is TGTGCCACCAGTGATTTGAAACAGGGGGTTTCATCGAACACCGGGGAGCTGTTTTTT. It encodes CATSDLKQGVSSNTGELFF.

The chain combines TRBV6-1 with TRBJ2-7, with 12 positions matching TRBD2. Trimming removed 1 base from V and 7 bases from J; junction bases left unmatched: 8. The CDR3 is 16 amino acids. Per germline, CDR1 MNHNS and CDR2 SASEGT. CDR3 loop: CASSEGRLAGDGEQYF. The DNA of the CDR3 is TGTGCCAGCAGTGAAGGCCGACTAGCGGGAGACGGAGAGCAGTACTTC.

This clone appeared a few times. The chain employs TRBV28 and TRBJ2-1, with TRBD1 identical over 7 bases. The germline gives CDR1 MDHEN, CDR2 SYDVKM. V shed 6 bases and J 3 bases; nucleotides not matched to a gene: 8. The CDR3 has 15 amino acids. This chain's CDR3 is CASSHQGVYYNEQFF. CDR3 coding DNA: TGTGCCAGCAGCCACCAGGGGGTATACTACAATGAGCAGTTCTTC.

DNA of the CDR3: TGTGCCAGCAGCTTAGGCGGGACCTCCTACGAGCAGTACTTC. It specifies CASSLGGTSYEQYF. V and J are TRBV11-2 and TRBJ2-7; perhaps TRBD2 as D (6 bases). The germline CDR1 and CDR2 sequences are SGHAT and FQNNGV. V lost 1 base, J lost 0 bases, and 7 bases lay in between. The CDR3 contains 14 residues.

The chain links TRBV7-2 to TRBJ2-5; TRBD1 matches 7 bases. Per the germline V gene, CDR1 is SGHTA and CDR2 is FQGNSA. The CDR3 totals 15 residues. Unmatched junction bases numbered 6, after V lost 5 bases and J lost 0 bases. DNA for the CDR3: TGTGCCAGCAGCAGTCAGACAGGGAACCAAGAGACCCAGTACTTC. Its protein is CASSSQTGNQETQYF.

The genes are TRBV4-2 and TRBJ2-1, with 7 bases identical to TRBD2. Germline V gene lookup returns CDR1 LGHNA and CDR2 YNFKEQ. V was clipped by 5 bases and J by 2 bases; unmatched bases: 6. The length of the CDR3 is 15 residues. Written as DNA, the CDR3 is TGTGCCAGCAGCTCGCGGGAGAGTCCCTACAATGAGCAGTTCTTC. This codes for CASSSRESPYNEQFF.

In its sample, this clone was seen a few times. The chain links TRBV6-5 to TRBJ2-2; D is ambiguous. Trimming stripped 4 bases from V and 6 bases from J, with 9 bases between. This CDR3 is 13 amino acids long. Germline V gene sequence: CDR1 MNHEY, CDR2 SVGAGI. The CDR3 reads CASSFGAAGELFF. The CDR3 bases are TGTGCCAGCAGTTTCGGTGCGGCCGGGGAGCTGTTTTTT.

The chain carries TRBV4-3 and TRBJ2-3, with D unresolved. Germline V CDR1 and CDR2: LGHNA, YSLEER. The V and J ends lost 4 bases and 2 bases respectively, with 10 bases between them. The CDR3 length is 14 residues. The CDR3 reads CASSPVLITDTQYF. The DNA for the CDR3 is TGCGCCAGCAGCCCAGTTTTAATCACAGATACGCAGTATTTT.

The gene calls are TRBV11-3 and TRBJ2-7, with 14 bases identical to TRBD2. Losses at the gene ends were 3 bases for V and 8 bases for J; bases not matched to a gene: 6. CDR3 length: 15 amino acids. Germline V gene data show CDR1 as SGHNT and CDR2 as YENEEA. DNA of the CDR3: TGTGCCAGCAGCTTTCTTGGGACTAGCGGGAGTCAGCAGTACTTC. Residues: CASSFLGTSGSQQYF.

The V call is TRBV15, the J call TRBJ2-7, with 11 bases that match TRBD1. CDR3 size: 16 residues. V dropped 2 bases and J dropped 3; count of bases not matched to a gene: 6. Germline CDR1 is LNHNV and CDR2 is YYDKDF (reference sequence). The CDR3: CATSRPFGTGGYEQYF. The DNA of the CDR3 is TGTGCCACCAGCAGACCCTTTGGGACAGGGGGCTACGAGCAGTACTTC. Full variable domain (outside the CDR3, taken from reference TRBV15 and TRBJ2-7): DAMVIQNPRYQVTQFGKPVTLSCSQTLNHNVMYWYQQKSSQAPKLLFHYYDKDFNNEADTPDNFQSRRPNTSFCFLDIRSPGLGDTAMYLCATSRPFGTGGYEQYFGPGTRLTVT.

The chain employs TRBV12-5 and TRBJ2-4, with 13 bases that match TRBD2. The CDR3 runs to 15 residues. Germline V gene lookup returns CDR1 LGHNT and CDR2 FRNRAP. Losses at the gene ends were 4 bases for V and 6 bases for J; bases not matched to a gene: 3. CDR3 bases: TGTGCTAGTGGTTCCCGGACTAGCGGGAGAAACATTCAGTACTTC. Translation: CASGSRTSGRNIQYF.

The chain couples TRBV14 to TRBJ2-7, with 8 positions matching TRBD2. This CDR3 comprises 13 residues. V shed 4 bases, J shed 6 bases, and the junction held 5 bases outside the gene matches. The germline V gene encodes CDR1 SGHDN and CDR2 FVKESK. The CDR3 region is CASSLGLVGEQYF. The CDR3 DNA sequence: TGTGCCAGCAGCCTGGGACTAGTGGGCGAGCAGTACTTC. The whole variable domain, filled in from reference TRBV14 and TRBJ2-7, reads EAGVTQFPSHSVIEKGQTVTLRCDPISGHDNLYWYRRVMGKEIKFLLHFVKESKQDESGMPNNRFLAERTGGTYSTLKVQPAELEDSGVYFCASSLGLVGEQYFGPGTRLTVT.